Listed below are T cell receptor beta chains from one sample, sequenced in a study of identical twins. In TCRdb, the 5' RACE reads were re-called with MiXCR into one record per CDR3 protein. The sample lists about 200,000 distinct CDR3 sequences, around 6.8% occurring once. These data were likewise used in another study, on yellow fever vaccine responses in identical twins.

The sequenced material came from memory (CD45RO+) T cells sorted from blood. These receptor sequences come from a woman aged 18 to 35 in good health. Each CDR3 is given with its conserved first and last residue. D genes are given only for firm matches. The listing skips clone size in some rows; elsewhere it reads once, few, many or a size class.

j_call	d_call	v_call	clone_size	cdr3_nt	cdr3_aa
TRBJ2-5	TRBD1	TRBV7-6	few	TGTGCCAGCAGCAAACAGGGGGCCGGGACCCAGTACTTC	CASSKQGAGTQYF
TRBJ1-2	TRBD1	TRBV7-2	many	TGTGCCAGCAGCACTCAGGGGGCCTACTATGGCTACACCTTC	CASSTQGAYYGYTF
TRBJ2-7	TRBD1	TRBV6-2/TRBV6-3	few	TGTGCCAGCAGTCGGGGACAGGGATCCCTTTCCTACGAGCAGTACTTC	CASSRGQGSLSYEQYF
TRBJ1-6	NA	TRBV20-1	NA	TGCAGTGCTAGAGATCTGGGGGGACAAAGGAATTCACCCCTCCACTTT	CSARDLGGQRNSPLHF
TRBJ1-5	NA	TRBV6-5	few	TGTGCCAGCAGTTTCCTATCGCCCGGCAATCAGCCCCAGCATTTT	CASSFLSPGNQPQHF
TRBJ2-1	NA	TRBV7-9	few	TGTGCCAGCAGCTTAAGCACCCCAAATGGTGAGCAGTTCTTC	CASSLSTPNGEQFF
TRBJ1-1	TRBD1	TRBV28	NA	TGTGCCAGCAGTTCCGGGACAGGAAACACTGAAGCTTTCTTT	CASSSGTGNTEAFF
TRBJ1-1	NA	TRBV7-9	NA	TGTGCCAGCAGCCGCACTATCCCGAGTGGGACCACTGAAGCTTTCTTT	CASSRTIPSGTTEAFF
TRBJ2-1	NA	TRBV9	many	TGTGCCAGCAGCGTAGGCGGAAAAGGATACAATGAGCAGTTCTTC	CASSVGGKGYNEQFF
TRBJ2-7	TRBD1	TRBV24-1	many	TGTGCCACCAGTGATCCGGGGACAGGGCACGAGCAGTACTTC	CATSDPGTGHEQYF
TRBJ2-7	NA	TRBV18	NA	TGTGCCAGCTCACCACCGCAGGGAACCTACGAGCAGTACTTC	CASSPPQGTYEQYF
TRBJ2-7	NA	TRBV20-1	many	TGCAGTGCACCACTAGTCAACCCTCTCGAGCAGTACTTC	CSAPLVNPLEQYF
TRBJ2-1	TRBD2	TRBV2	many	TGTGCCAGCAGTCCGGGGGGAGGGTCAACAATGAGGCAGTTCTTC	CASSPGGGSTMRQFF
TRBJ2-1	NA	TRBV5-1	few	TGCGCCAGCAGCTTAGGCTCGTCCATACTCAATGAGCAGTTCTTC	CASSLGSSILNEQFF